What follows are 2 T cell receptor beta chains derived from one specimen sequenced in a study of blood T cell repertoires in COVID-19 (dated by TCRdb to the early 2020s). The method was the immunoSEQ multiplex PCR assay. The table comes from immuneACCESS by way of TCRdb, which keeps in-frame sequences with V and J called. Part of the clones is missing from these tables; in studies checked, under half for an unresolved V gene and the rest for unknown reasons. A total of approximately 210,000 clones appear in this sample, roughly 80% of them only once. Jointly, the top ten make up roughly 0.91% of the sample. Material: peripheral blood. These receptors were taken from a man aged 60-69 years with COVID-19, enrolled during active disease.

The chain couples TRBV3-1 (or the pseudogene TRBV3-2) to TRBJ2-7, with a possible D match to TRBD1 (5 bases). The CDR3 runs 15 residues. The germline CDR1 and CDR2 sequences are LGHDT and YNNKEL (reference sequence). The germline V and J ends were trimmed by 1 base and 7 bases, with 17 bases remaining between them. The CDR3 loop reads CASSQVSRGIQEQYF. The DNA of the CDR3 is TGTGCCAGCAGCCAAGTATCAAGGGGAATCCAGGAGCAGTACTTC.

The chain has TRBV18 and TRBJ1-1; 7 bases match TRBD1. The germline CDR1 and CDR2 sequences are KGHSH and LQKENI. Unmatched junction bases numbered 9, after V lost 6 bases and J lost 5 bases. The CDR3 sequence is 14 residues long. In DNA form, the CDR3 reads TGTGCCAGCTCCGGCCAGGGGGAAGGTACTGAAGCTTTCTTT. This encodes CASSGQGEGTEAFF.